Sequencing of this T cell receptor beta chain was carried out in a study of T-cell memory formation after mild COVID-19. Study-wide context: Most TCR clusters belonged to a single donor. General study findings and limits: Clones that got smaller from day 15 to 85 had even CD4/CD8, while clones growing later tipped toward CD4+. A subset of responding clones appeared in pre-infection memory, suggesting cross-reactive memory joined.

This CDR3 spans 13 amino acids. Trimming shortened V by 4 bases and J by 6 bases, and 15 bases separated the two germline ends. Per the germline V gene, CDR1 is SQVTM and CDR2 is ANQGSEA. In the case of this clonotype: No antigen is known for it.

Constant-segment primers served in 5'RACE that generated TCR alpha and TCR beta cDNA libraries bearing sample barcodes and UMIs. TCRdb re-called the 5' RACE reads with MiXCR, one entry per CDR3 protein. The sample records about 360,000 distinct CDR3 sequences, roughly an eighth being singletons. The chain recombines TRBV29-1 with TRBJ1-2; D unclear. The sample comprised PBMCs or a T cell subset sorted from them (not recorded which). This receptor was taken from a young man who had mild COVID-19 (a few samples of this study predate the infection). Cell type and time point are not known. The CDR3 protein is CSVVPALGDGYTF. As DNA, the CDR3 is TGCAGCGTTGTTCCAGCCCTGGGTGATGGCTACACCTTC.